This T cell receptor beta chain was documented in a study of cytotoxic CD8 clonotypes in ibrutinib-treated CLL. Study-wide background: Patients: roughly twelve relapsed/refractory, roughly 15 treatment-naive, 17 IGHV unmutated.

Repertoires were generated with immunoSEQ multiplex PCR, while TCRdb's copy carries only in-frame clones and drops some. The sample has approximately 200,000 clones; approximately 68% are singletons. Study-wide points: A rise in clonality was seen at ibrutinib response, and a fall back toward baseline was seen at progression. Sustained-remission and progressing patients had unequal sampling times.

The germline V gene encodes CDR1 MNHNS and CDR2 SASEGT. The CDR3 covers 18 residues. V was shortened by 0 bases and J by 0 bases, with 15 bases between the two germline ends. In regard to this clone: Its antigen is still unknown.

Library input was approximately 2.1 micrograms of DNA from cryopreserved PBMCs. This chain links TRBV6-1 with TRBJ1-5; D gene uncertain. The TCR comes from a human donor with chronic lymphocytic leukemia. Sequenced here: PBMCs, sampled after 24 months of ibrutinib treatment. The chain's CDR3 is CASSEAQFPGISNQPQHF. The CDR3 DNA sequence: TGTGCCAGCAGTGAAGCGCAGTTCCCAGGTATTAGCAATCAGCCCCAGCATTTT.